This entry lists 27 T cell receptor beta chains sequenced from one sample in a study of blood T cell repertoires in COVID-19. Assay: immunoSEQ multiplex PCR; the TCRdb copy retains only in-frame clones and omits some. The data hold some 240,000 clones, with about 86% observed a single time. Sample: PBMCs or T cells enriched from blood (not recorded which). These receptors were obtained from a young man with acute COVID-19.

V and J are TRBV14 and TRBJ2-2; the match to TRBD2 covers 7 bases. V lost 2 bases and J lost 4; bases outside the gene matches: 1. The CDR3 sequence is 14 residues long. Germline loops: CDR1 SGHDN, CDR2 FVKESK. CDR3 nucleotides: TGTGCCAGCAGCCAACGCGGGAGCACCGGGGAGCTGTTTTTT. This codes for CASSQRGSTGELFF.

CDR3 region: CASSKDRGTDTQYF. CDR3 bases: TGTGCCAGCAGCAAGGACAGGGGTACAGATACGCAGTATTTT. The V and J genes are TRBV11-3 and TRBJ2-3; 9 bases line up with TRBD1. Germline-derived CDR1 and CDR2 are SGHNT and YENEEA. The CDR3 is made up of 14 amino acids. The V and J ends lost 5 bases and 3 bases, in that order; junction bases with no gene match: 3. The entire variable domain, with the rest obtained from reference TRBV11-3 and TRBJ2-3, is as follows: EAGVVQSPRYKIIEKKQPVAFWCNPISGHNTLYWYLQNLGQGPELLIRYENEEAVDDSQLPKDRFSAERLKGVDSTLKIQPAELGDSAVYLCASSKDRGTDTQYFGPGTRLTVL.

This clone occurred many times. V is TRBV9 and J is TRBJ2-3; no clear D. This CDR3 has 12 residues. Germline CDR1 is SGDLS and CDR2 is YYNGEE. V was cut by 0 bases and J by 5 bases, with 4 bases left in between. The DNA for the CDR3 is TGTGCCAGCAGCGTAGTAGAAGATACGCAGTATTTT. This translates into CASSVVEDTQYF. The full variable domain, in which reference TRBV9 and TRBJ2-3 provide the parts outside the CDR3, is DSGVTQTPKHLITATGQRVTLRCSPRSGDLSVYWYQQSLDQGLQFLIQYYNGEERAKGNILERFSAQQFPDLHSELNLSSLELGDSALYFCASSVVEDTQYFGPGTRLTVL.

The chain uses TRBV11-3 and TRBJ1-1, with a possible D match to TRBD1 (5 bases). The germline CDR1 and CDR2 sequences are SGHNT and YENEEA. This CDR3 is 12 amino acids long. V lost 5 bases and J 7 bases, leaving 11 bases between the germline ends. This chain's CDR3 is CASSPGAGEAFF. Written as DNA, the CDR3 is TGTGCCAGCAGCCCTGGGGCCGGTGAAGCTTTCTTT.

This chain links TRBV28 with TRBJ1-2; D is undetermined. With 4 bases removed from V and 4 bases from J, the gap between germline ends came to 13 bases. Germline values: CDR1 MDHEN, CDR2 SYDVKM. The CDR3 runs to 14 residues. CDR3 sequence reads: CASSSPQVLYGYTF. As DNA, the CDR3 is TGTGCCAGCAGTTCACCTCAGGTCCTCTATGGCTACACCTTC.

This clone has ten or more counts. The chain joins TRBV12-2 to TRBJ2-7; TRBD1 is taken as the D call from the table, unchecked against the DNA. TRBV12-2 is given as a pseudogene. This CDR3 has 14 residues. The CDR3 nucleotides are TGTGCAAGTCGCTTAGACAGGGGGCAGGAACGGCAGTACGTC. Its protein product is CASRLDRGQERQYV.

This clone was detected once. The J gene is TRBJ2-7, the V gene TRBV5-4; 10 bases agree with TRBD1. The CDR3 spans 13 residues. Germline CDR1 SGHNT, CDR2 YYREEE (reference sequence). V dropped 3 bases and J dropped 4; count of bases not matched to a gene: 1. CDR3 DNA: TGTGCCAGCAGCTGGGACAGGGGATACGAGCAGTACGTC. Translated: CASSWDRGYEQYV.

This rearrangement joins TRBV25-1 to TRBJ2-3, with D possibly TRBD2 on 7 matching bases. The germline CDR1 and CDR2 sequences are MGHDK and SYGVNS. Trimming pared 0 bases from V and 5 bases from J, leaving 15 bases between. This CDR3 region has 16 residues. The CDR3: CASSEYAGAGRDTQYF. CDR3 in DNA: TGTGCCAGCAGTGAATACGCGGGGGCCGGGCGAGATACGCAGTATTTT. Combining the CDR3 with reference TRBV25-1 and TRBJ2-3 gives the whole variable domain EADIYQTPRYLVIGTGKKITLECSQTMGHDKMYWYQQDPGMELHLIHYSYGVNSTEKGDLSSESTVSRIRTEHFPLTLESARPSHTSQYLCASSEYAGAGRDTQYFGPGTRLTVL.

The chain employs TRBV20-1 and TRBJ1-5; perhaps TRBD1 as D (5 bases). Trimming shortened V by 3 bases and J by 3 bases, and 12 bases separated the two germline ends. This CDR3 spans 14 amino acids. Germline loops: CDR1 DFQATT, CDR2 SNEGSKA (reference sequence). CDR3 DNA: TGCAGTGCTAGTAATGACAGATACAATCAGCCCCAGCATTTT. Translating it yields CSASNDRYNQPQHF.

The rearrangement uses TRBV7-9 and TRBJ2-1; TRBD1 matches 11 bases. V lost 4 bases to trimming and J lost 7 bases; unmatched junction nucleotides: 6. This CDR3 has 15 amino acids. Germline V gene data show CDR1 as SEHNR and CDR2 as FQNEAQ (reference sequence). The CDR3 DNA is TGTGCCAGCAGCTGGACAGGGGGCGCGTCAAATGAGCAGTTCTTC. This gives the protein CASSWTGGASNEQFF.

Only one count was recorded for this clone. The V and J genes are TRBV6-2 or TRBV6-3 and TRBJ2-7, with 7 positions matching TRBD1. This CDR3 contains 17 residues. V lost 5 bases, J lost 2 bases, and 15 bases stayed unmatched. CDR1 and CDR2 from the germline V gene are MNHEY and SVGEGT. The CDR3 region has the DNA TGTGCCAGCAGTGTAGGGGGCTGGAGATCCTCACCCTACGAGCAGTACGTC. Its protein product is CASSVGGWRSSPYEQYV.

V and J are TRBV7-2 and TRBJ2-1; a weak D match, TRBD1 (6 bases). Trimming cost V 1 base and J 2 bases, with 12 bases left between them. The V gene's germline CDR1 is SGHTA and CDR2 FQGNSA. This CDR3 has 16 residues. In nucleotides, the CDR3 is TGTGCCAGCAGCTTAGTTTCTGGACAGCCCTACAATGAGCAGTTCTTC. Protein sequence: CASSLVSGQPYNEQFF. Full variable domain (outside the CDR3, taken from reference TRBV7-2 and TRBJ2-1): GAGVSQSPSNKVTEKGKDVELRCDPISGHTALYWYRQSLGQGLEFLIYFQGNSAPDKSGLPSDRFSAERTGGSVSTLTIQRTQQEDSAVYLCASSLVSGQPYNEQFFGPGTRLTVL.

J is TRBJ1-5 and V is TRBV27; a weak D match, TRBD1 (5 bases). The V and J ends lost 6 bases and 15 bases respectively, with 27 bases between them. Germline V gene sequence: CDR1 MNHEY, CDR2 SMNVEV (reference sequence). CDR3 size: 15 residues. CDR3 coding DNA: TGTGCCAGCAGAGAGAACGGCAGGGAATCCATGAAGCTGCATTTT. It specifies CASRENGRESMKLHF.

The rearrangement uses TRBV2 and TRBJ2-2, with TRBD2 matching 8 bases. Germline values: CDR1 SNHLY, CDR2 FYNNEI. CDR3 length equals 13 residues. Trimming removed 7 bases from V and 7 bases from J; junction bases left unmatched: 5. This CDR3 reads CASKFGTSGELFF. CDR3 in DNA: TGTGCCAGCAAGTTCGGGACTAGCGGGGAGCTGTTTTTT.

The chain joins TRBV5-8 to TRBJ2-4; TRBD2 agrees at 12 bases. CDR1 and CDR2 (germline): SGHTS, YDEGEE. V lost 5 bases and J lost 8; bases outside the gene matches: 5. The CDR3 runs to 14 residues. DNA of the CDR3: TGTGCCAGCAGGCTAGCGGGAGGGCTTGACATTCAGTACTTC. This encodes CASRLAGGLDIQYF.

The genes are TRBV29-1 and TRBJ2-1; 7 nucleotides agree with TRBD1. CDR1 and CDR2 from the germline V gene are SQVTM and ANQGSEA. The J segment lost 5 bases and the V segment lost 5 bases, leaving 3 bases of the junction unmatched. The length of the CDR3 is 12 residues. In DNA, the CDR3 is TGCAGCGTTCATACAGGGGACAATGAGCAGTTCTTC. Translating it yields CSVHTGDNEQFF.

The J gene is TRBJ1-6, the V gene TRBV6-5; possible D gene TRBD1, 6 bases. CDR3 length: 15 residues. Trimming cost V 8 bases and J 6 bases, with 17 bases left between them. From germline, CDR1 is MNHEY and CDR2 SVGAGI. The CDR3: CASEGLGQFNSPLHF. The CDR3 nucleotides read TGTGCCAGCGAGGGACTAGGACAGTTTAATTCACCCCTCCACTTT.

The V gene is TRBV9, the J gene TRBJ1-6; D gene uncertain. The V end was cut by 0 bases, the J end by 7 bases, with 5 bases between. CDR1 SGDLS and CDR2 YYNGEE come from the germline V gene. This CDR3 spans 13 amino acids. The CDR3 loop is CASSVDQNSPLHF. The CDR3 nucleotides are TGTGCCAGCAGCGTAGATCAGAATTCACCCCTCCACTTT. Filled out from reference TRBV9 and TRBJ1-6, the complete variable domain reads DSGVTQTPKHLITATGQRVTLRCSPRSGDLSVYWYQQSLDQGLQFLIQYYNGEERAKGNILERFSAQQFPDLHSELNLSSLELGDSALYFCASSVDQNSPLHFGNGTRLTVT.

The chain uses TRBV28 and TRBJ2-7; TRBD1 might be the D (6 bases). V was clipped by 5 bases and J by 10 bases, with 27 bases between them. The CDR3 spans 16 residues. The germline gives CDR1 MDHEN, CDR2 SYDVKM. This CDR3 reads CASSPTLGSGTLRQYV. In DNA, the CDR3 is TGTGCCAGCAGTCCGACCCTCGGTTCGGGGACACTTCGTCAGTACGTC.

The CDR3 region has the DNA TGTGCACGCGGCCGGGGGAACACTGAAGCTTTCTTT. Translated, it gives CARGRGNTEAFF. The rearrangement links TRBV30 to TRBJ1-1; D not resolved. Germline loops: CDR1 GTSNPN, CDR2 SVGIG (reference sequence). The CDR3 has 12 residues.

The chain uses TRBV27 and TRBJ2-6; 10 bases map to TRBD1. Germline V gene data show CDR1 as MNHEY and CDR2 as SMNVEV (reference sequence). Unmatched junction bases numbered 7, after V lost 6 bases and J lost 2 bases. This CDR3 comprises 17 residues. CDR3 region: CASSPGTGDPGANVLTF. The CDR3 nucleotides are TGTGCCAGCAGCCCCGGGACAGGGGATCCTGGGGCCAACGTCCTGACTTTC.

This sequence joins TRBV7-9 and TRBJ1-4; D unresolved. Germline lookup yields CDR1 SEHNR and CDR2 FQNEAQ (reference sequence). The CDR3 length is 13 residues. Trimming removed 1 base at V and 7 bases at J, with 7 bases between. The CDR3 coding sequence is TGTGCCAGCAGCTTAGACAAGTCTGAAAAACTGTTTTTT. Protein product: CASSLDKSEKLFF.

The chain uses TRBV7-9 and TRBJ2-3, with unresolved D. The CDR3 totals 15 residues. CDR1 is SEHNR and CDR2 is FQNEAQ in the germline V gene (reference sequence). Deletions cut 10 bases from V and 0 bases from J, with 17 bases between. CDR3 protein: CATAAQVSSTDTQYF. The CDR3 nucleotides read TGTGCCACCGCCGCCCAGGTATCGAGCACAGATACGCAGTATTTT.

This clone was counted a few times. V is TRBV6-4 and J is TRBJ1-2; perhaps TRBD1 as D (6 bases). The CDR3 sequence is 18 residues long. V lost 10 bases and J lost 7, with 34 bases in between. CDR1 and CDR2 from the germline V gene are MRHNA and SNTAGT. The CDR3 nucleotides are TGTGCCATCCTGCCCAAGGGGGGGATCGACAGATCGGTGCGTGGCTACACCTTC. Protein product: CAILPKGGIDRSVRGYTF.

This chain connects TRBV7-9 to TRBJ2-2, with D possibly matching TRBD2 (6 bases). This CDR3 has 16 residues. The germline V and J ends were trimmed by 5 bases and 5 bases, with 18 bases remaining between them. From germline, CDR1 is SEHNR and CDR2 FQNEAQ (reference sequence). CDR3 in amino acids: CASSSRLVRDTGELFF. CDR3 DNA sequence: TGTGCCAGCAGCAGCCGACTAGTTCGGGATACCGGGGAGCTGTTTTTT.

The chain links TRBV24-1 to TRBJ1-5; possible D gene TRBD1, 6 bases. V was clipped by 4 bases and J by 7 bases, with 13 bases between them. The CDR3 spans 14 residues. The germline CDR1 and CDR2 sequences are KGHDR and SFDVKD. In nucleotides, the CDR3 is TGTGCCACCAGTGAATTTGACAGGCGACAGCCCCAGCATTTT. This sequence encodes CATSEFDRRQPQHF.

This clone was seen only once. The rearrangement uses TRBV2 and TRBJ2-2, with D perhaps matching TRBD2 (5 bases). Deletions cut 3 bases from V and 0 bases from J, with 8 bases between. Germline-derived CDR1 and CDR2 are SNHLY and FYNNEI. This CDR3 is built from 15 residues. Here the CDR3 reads CASSDGLSNTGELFF. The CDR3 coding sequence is TGTGCCAGCAGTGATGGACTTTCGAACACCGGGGAGCTGTTTTTT.